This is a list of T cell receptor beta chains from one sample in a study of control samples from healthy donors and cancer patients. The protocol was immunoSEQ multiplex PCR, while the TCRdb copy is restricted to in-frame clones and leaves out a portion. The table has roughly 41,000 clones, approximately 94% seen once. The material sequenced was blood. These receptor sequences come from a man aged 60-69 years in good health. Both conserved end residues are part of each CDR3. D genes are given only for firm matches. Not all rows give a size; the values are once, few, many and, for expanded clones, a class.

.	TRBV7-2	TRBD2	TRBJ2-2	CASSNRGGTGELFF	TGTGCCAGCAGCAACCGCGGGGGAACCGGGGAGCTGTTTTTT
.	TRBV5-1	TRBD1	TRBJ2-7	CASTPTGVSYEQYF	TGCGCCAGCACCCCGACAGGGGTATCCTACGAGCAGTACTTC
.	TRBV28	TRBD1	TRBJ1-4	CASSFGQGGHEKLFF	TGTGCCAGCAGTTTCGGACAGGGAGGTCATGAAAAACTGTTTTTT
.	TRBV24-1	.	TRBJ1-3	CATSDRTMGNTIYF	TGTGCCACCAGTGATAGGACCATGGGAAACACCATATATTTT
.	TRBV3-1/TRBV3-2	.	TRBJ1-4	CASSQGGATNEKLFF	TGTGCCAGCAGCCAAGGGGGAGCAACTAATGAAAAACTGTTTTTT
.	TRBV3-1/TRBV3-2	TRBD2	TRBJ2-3	CASSPTGTSTDTQYF	TGTGCCAGCAGCCCGACCGGGACTAGTACAGATACGCAGTATTTT
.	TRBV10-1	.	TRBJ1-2	CASSESYLYGYTF	TGCGCCAGCAGTGAGTCCTACCTCTATGGCTACACCTTC
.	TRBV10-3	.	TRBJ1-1	CAITTGKLNTEAFF	TGTGCCATCACGACCGGGAAATTGAACACTGAAGCTTTCTTT
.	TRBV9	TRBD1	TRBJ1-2	CASSPRTGNLNGYTF	TGTGCCAGCAGCCCACGGACAGGTAATTTGAATGGCTACACCTTC
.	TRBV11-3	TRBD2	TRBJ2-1	CASRRAGGPLNEQFF	TGTGCCAGCAGAAGAGCGGGAGGGCCGCTCAATGAGCAGTTCTTC
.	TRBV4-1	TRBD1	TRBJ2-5	CASSQGGQVLGTQYF	TGCGCCAGCAGCCAAGGAGGACAGGTCCTTGGGACCCAGTACTTC
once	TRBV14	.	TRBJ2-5	CASSQDVGETQYF	TGTGCCAGCAGCCAAGATGTGGGGGAGACCCAGTACTTC
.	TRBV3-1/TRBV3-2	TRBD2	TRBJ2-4	CASSQDTLAGGAKNIQYF	TGTGCCAGCAGCCAGGATACTCTAGCGGGAGGGGCCAAAAACATTCAGTACTTC
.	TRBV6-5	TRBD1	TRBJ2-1	CASRVGTGDYNEQFF	TGTGCCAGCCGGGTGGGGACAGGGGATTACAATGAGCAGTTCTTC
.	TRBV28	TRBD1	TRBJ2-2	CASRTTGYGTGELFF	TGTGCCAGCAGAACGACAGGGTATGGCACCGGGGAGCTGTTTTTT
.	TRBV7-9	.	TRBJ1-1	CASSLGFDEAFF	TGTGCCAGCAGCTTAGGATTCGATGAAGCTTTCTTT
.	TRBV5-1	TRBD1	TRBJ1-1	CASSRDGTGGTEAFF	TGCGCCAGCAGTAGGGATGGGACAGGGGGCACTGAAGCTTTCTTT
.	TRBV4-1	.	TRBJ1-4	CASSQEGTTGGEKLFF	TGCGCCAGCAGCCAAGAGGGAACAACTGGAGGTGAAAAACTGTTTTTT
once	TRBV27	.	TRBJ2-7	CASSLTPGSYEQYF	TGTGCCAGCAGTTTAACTCCGGGGAGCTACGAGCAGTACTTC
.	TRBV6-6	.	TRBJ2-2	CASKNTGELFF	TGTGCCAGCAAGAACACCGGGGAGCTGTTTTTT
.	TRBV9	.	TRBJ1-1	CASSPTPVGTEAFF	TGTGCCAGCAGCCCCACCCCGGTCGGCACTGAAGCTTTCTTT
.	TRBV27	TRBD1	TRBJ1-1	CASRPINLGQGGTEAFF	TGTGCCAGCAGACCTATCAATCTAGGACAGGGAGGAACTGAAGCTTTCTTT
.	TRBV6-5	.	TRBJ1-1	CASSYDPDTEAFF	TGTGCCAGCAGTTACGACCCCGACACTGAAGCTTTCTTT
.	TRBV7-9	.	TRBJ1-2	CASSLSPQEGGYGYTF	TGTGCCAGCAGTTTAAGCCCCCAGGAAGGGGGCTATGGCTACACCTTC
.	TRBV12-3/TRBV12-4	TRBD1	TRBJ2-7	CASSLGWDRGYF	TGTGCCAGCAGTTTAGGGTGGGACAGGGGGTACTTC
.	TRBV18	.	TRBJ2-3	CASSRQFPTDTQYF	TGTGCCAGCTCACGACAGTTTCCCACAGATACGCAGTATTTT
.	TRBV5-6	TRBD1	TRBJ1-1	CASSSRDRGHTEAFF	TGTGCCAGCAGCTCCCGGGACAGGGGCCACACTGAAGCTTTCTTT
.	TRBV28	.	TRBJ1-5	CASSSRTRGDYQPQHF	TGTGCCAGCAGTTCTCGGACAAGGGGTGACTATCAGCCCCAGCATTTT
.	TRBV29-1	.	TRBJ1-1	CSVEDRGEATEAFF	TGCAGCGTTGAAGATCGGGGGGAGGCCACTGAAGCTTTCTTT
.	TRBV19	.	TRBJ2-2	CASRAGGQGTGELFF	TGTGCCAGCCGCGCGGGAGGACAGGGCACCGGGGAGCTGTTTTTT
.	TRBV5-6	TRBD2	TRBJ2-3	CASSSGREREDTDTQYF	TGTGCCAGCAGCTCCGGCCGCGAGCGGGAGGACACAGATACGCAGTATTTT
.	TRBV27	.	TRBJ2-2	CASSPREDGELFF	TGTGCCAGCAGTCCGAGGGAAGACGGGGAGCTGTTTTTT
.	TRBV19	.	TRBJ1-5	CASSMSTGSNQPQHF	TGTGCCAGTAGTATGAGCACGGGGTCAAATCAGCCCCAGCATTTT
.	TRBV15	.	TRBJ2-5	CATSRERETETQYF	TGTGCCACCAGCAGAGAGCGGGAAACGGAGACCCAGTACTTC
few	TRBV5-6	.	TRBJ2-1	CASSPGGGREQFF	TGTGCCAGCAGCCCGGGGGGCGGTCGGGAGCAGTTCTTC
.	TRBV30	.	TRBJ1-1	CACSDGMVTEAFF	TGTGCCTGTTCGGACGGCATGGTAACTGAAGCTTTCTTT
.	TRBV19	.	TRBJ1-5	CASSIERTKPQHF	TGTGCCAGTAGTATAGAGCGGACAAAACCCCAGCATTTT
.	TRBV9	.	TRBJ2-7	CASSVDLAHEQYF	TGTGCCAGCAGCGTAGATCTAGCCCACGAGCAGTACTTC
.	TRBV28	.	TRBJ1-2	CASSSPSLNYGYTF	TGTGCCAGCAGCTCGCCATCCCTTAACTATGGCTACACCTTC
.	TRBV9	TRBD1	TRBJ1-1	CASSAGTGENTEAFF	TGTGCCAGCAGCGCCGGGACAGGGGAGAACACTGAAGCTTTCTTT
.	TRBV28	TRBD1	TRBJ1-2	CASRSTGGVGGYTF	TGTGCCAGCAGGTCAACAGGGGGCGTTGGTGGCTACACCTTC
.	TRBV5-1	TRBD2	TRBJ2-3	CASSEREGTDTQYF	TGCGCCAGCAGTGAACGGGAGGGCACAGATACGCAGTATTTT
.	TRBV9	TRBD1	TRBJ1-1	CASSAKQGVHTEAFF	TGTGCCAGCAGCGCCAAACAGGGGGTACACACTGAAGCTTTCTTT
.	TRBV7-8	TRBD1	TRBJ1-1	CASSSGQWAEAFF	TGTGCCAGCAGCTCGGGACAGTGGGCTGAAGCTTTCTTT
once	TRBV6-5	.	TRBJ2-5	CASSWERGGQETQYF	TGTGCCAGCAGTTGGGAGAGGGGGGGCCAAGAGACCCAGTACTTC
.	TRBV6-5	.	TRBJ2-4	CASSPTGTENIQYF	TGTGCCAGCAGTCCCACCGGGACGGAAAACATTCAGTACTTC
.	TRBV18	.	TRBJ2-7	CASSPVWASYEQYF	TGTGCCAGCTCACCAGTCTGGGCCTCCTACGAGCAGTACTTC
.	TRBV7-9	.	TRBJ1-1	CASSLPGTEAFF	TGTGCCAGCAGCCTCCCCGGGACTGAAGCTTTCTTT
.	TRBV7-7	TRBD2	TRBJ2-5	CASSLGLAGGLETQYF	TGTGCTAGCAGCTTAGGGTTAGCGGGAGGACTAGAGACCCAGTACTTC
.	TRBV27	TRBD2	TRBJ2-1	CASSLTGGTKSSYNEQFF	TGTGCCAGCAGTCTCACCGGGGGGACTAAAAGCTCCTACAATGAGCAGTTCTTC
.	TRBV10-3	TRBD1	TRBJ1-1	CAISDMTGQEAEAFF	TGTGCCATCAGTGATATGACAGGGCAGGAGGCTGAAGCTTTCTTT
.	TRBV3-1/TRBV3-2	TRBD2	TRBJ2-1	CASSPVKRRGNEQFF	TGTGCCAGCAGCCCGGTTAAAAGGCGGGGGAATGAGCAGTTCTTC
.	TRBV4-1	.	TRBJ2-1	CASSQEMAEQFF	TGCGCCAGCAGCCAAGAAATGGCTGAGCAGTTCTTC
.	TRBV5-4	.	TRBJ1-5	CASDQPQHF	TGTGCCAGTGATCAGCCCCAGCATTTT